A selection of T cell receptor beta chains follows, all from one sample in a study of shared clonotypes between healthy human individuals. Some clones are missing from TCRdb's copy, which holds only in-frame ones; the method was immunoSEQ multiplex PCR. The sample includes approximately 440,000 clones, 60% to 80% of them seen just once. The sample taken for sequencing was PBMCs. The origin of the receptors is a woman between 40 and 55 years old in good health. Some clones in this sample may be carry-over from other donors' samples. CDR3s leave out the opening cysteine and the closing phenylalanine or tryptophan. For some rows the clone size is stated as once, few or many, or as a class when expanded; others skip it.

cdr3_length clone_size j_call v_call cdr3_aa
12 . TRBJ1-2 TRBV7-9 ASSPGGKIDGYT
12 . TRBJ1-2 TRBV28 ASRGTMGGYGYT
12 few TRBJ1-2 TRBV4-2 ASSLGQGNYGYT
12 . TRBJ2-3 TRBV30 AWSKARRTDTQY
13 . TRBJ2-2 TRBV19 ASSFSGGNTGELF
16 . TRBJ2-3 TRBV7-8 ASSLVVRTAGSTDTQY
14 few TRBJ2-7 TRBV7-6 ASRFYLGQGSYEQY
9 . TRBJ2-1 TRBV20-1 SARFRNEQF
14 many TRBJ2-5 TRBV28 ASSPRTIGEGETQY
12 . TRBJ1-5 TRBV9 ASSAGTGDQPQH
12 . TRBJ2-1 TRBV7-2 ASGGKASSNEQF
14 . TRBJ1-2 TRBV19 ASFSPRDRAGYGYT
14 . TRBJ2-5 TRBV28 ASSSPGLAGGETQY
12 . TRBJ1-2 TRBV28 ASSLYRGPYGYT
11 . TRBJ2-1 TRBV5-4 ASSPVYYNEQF
12 many TRBJ2-1 TRBV18 ASSALDREGEQF
9 few TRBJ2-7 TRBV7-2 ASSPSYEQY
10 . TRBJ2-1 TRBV29-1 SAYKTYNEQF
13 . TRBJ2-1 TRBV9 ASSVRLAGGNEQF
17 . TRBJ2-1 TRBV14 ASSQDPPGLAGGSGEQF
15 . TRBJ2-1 TRBV4-2 ASSQDPHSAYYNEQF
12 . TRBJ2-2 TRBV7-3 ASSYDRNTGELF
11 . TRBJ2-6 TRBV10-2 ASSRSGANVLT
10 . TRBJ1-2 TRBV7-2 ASSLRRAGYT
12 . TRBJ1-2 TRBV28 ASSLTLRPYGYT
11 . TRBJ2-5 TRBV30 ACRTGGQETQY
10 . TRBJ2-5 TRBV10-3 AIKGPSETQY
11 . TRBJ1-4 TRBV28 ASRTTGNEKLF
12 once TRBJ2-1 TRBV7-9 ASSHEGTYNEQF
11 . TRBJ1-1 TRBV30 AWSDRAHAEAF
13 . TRBJ1-2 TRBV27 ASSPGTGANYGYT
12 once TRBJ2-5 TRBV7-9 ASGGKGARETQY
12 . TRBJ2-5 TRBV7-2 ASSPGTTRETQY
13 . TRBJ2-1 TRBV7-3 ASSLTPQNGNEQF
13 . TRBJ1-5 TRBV7-9 ASSLAGTSNQPQH
13 . TRBJ1-5 TRBV19 ATHPGAGRYQPQH
13 . TRBJ2-1 TRBV14 ASRQTSGRRHEQF
12 . TRBJ2-7 TRBV28 ASSLTAGGYEQY
14 . TRBJ2-7 TRBV5-4 ASSVDRDASSYEQY
12 once TRBJ2-3 TRBV5-1 ASSLGAASGTQY
13 many TRBJ2-7 TRBV4-2 ASSQDSGAAYEQY
10 . TRBJ2-7 TRBV30 AWTQGGYEQY
15 . TRBJ1-1 TRBV9 ASSVAGGPLMNTEAF
11 many TRBJ1-1 TRBV18 ASSPRGGVSAF
10 . TRBJ2-7 TRBV11-1 ASSRGTYEQY
9 . TRBJ1-1 TRBV7-9 ASRRNNEAF
11 . TRBJ1-2 TRBV25-1 ASSENAIYGYT
13 few TRBJ1-1 TRBV2 ASSLLLILATEAF
11 . TRBJ1-2 TRBV28 ASSFPGNYGYT
12 . TRBJ1-4 TRBV18 ASSPPGKGGKLF
12 . TRBJ1-5 TRBV6-1 ASITGGSNQPQH
12 . TRBJ1-1 TRBV5-1 ASTLGQTNTEAF
13 once TRBJ2-3 TRBV29-1 SVEIAGGPGDTQY